This TCR beta chain appears in the sequencing data of a study of OX40 agonist ivuxolimab in advanced cancers. The V gene end was trimmed by 2 bases and the J gene end by 2 bases; junction bases not matched to a gene: 8. Germline CDR1 is GTSNPN and CDR2 is SVGIG (reference sequence). This CDR3 is built from 15 residues. The method was immunoSEQ multiplex PCR; TCRdb's version includes in-frame clones alone and lacks a portion of them. The profile shows about 48,000 clones, 79% of them singletons. This receptor was identified in an adult with an advanced solid tumor such as melanoma, head and neck, liver or kidney cancer. The specimen comprised CD4+ or CD8+ T cells sorted from blood, sampled in a trial of the OX40 agonist ivuxolimab. The V gene is TRBV30, the J gene TRBJ2-7, with 8 bases matching TRBD1. CDR3 in amino acids: CAWSPGQGITYEQYF. In DNA form, the CDR3 reads TGTGCCTGGAGTCCCGGACAGGGAATTACCTACGAGCAGTACTTC.